Sequencing of this T cell receptor beta chain was carried out in a study of CD8+ T cells in alopecia areata. Isolated RNA was reverse transcribed into cDNA used as the sequencing template. Using immunoSEQ multiplex PCR, the repertoire was profiled, and TCRdb retains in-frame clones only, with some absent. The table lists approximately 280,000 clones, more than 45% of them singletons. Treatment specified: oral pan-JAK inhibitor, 5-10 mg twice daily. Isolation of CD4+ and CD8+ T cells from PBMCs was achieved by sorting. The ends were cut back, 4 bases at V and 5 bases at J, with 9 bases in the middle. Germline V gene data show CDR1 as SGHRS and CDR2 as YFSETQ. The CDR3 totals 13 residues.

Sequenced material: CD4+ T cells sorted from blood, taken at week 24, from a patient treated with tofacitinib. The sequence was obtained from a human donor with alopecia areata. The V and J genes are TRBV5-1 and TRBJ1-4; D gene unclear. The CDR3 loop is CASSRAQNEKLFF. CDR3 coding DNA: TGCGCCAGCAGCCGGGCTCAGAATGAAAAACTGTTTTTT.